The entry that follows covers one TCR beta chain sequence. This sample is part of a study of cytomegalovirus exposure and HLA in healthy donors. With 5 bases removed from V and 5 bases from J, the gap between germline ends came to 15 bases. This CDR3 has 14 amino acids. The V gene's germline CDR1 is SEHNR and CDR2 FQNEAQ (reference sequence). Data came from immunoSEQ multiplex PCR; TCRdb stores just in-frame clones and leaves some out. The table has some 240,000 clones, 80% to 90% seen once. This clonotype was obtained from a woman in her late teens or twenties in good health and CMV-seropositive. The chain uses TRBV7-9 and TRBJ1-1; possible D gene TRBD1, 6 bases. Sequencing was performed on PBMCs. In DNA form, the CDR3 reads TGTGCCAGCAGCCGTCCCCAGGGGCAGACTGAAGCTTTCTTT. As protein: CASSRPQGQTEAFF.